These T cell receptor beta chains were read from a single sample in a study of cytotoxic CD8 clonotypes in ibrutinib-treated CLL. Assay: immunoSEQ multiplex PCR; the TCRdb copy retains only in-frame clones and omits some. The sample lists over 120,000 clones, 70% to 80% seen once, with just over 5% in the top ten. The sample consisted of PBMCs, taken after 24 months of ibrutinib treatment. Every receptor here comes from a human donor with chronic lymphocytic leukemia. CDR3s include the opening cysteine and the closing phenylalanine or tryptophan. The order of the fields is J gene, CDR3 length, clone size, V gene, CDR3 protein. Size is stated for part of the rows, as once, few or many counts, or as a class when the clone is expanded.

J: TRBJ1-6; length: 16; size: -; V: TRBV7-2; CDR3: CASSPRPGTVGSPLHF
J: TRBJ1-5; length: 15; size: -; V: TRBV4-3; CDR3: CASSFDGQGNQPQHF
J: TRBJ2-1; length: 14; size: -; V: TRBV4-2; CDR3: CASSSGALYNEQFF
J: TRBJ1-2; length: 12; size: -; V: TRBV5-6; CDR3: CASSLDLGGYTF
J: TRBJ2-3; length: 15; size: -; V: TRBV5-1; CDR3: CASSLGWGSTDTQYF
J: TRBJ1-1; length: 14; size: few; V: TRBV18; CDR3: CASSPLTGNTEAFF
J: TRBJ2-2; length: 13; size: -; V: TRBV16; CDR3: CASSQRVGGELFF
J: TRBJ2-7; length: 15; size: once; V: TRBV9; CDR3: CASSVGGSTSYEQYF
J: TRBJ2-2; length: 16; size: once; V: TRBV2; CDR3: CASSELHQRDTGELFF
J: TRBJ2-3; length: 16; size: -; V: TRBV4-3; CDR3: CASSQGGAGVADTQYF
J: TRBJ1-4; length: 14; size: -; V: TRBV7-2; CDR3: CASSPGRINEKLFF